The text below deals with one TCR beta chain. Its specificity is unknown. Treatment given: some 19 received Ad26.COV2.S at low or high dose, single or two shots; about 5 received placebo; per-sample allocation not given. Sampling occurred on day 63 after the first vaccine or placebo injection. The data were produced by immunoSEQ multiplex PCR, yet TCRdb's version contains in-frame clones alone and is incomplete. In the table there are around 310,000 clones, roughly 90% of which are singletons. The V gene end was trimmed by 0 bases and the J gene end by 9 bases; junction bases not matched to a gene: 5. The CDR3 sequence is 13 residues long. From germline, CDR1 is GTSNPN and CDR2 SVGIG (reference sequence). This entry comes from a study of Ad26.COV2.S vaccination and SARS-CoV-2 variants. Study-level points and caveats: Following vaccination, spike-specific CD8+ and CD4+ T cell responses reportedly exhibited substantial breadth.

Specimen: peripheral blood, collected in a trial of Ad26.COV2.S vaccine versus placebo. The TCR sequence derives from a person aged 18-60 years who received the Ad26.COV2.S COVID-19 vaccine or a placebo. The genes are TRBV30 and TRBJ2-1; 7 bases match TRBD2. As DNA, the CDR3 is TGTGCCTGGAGTGTTTTGCGGGAGAGTGAGCAGTTCTTC. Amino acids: CAWSVLRESEQFF.